This T cell receptor (beta chain) stems from a study of blood T cell repertoires in COVID-19. CDR1 and CDR2 from the germline V gene are SQVTM and ANQGSEA. CDR3 length: 15 amino acids. Trimming pared 5 bases from V and 7 bases from J, leaving 20 bases between. Here immunoSEQ multiplex PCR was the method, and the copy in TCRdb shows in-frame clones only, minus some. The sample shows hundreds of thousands of clones, 70% to 90% of them seen only once. All enrollees were roughly 18 to 89 years old and from under 25 US areas. This rearrangement joins TRBV29-1 to TRBJ2-2, with D perhaps matching TRBD1 (5 bases). This clonotype was sampled from a woman aged 40 to 49 who had recovered from COVID-19. The material sequenced was PBMCs or T cells enriched from blood (not recorded which). DNA for the CDR3: TGCAGCGTTAACGGAAAGGGGCGCCCTGACGGGGAGCTGTTTTTT. It encodes CSVNGKGRPDGELFF.